This TCR beta chain was identified in a study of blood T cell repertoires in COVID-19 (dated by TCRdb to 2018 to 2021). Study-wide context: Samples from collaborators originated in the United States, Italy and Spain and spanned both the acute and convalescent phases of COVID-19. The material from the prospective study consisted of cDNA or gDNA derived from T cells, B-cell-depleted T cells, or PBMCs. Subjects who had been exposed to COVID-19, were actively infected with it, or had recovered from it provided the deeply sampled blood TCRbeta repertoires that made up the dataset. A freely available public database, intended as a resource for researchers studying the immune response to SARS-CoV-2, is where the repertoires were released. Samples were obtained from the ongoing ImmuneRACE study (first 160 participants) and from 1,200 or so subjects provided by 6 global collaborators. The sample metadata nearly always contained a de-identified subject ID, COVID-19 status, age in years and sex. Where available, HLA class I and class II types were obtained from metadata supplied by the sample provider rather than from assay-based typing.

This clone was recorded only once. It lacks a known antigen. Per-base qualities were not stored, and no clone one base away is much larger. Participants in the prospective study were aged roughly 18 to 89 years, lived in about two dozen United States geographic areas, and enrolled through a virtual design. In the prospective study, cohorts were assigned on the basis of participant-reported clinical history obtained from a screening survey and a study questionnaire. Recovered participants in ImmuneRACE Cohort 3 were defined by two consecutive negative NP/OP PCR tests, clearance by a healthcare professional, or resolution of symptoms. In the prospective study, mobile phlebotomists collected whole blood, serum and a nasopharyngeal or oropharyngeal swab from each participant. Additional blood draws and questionnaires over an approximately 2-month period could optionally be provided by prospective study participants. Before DNA extraction, blood samples from the prospective study were shipped at room temperature or frozen.

Results and caveats for the whole study, not just this receptor: How much clinical and demographic metadata was included differed by source and by participant, and the metadata was provided uncurated.

TCRbeta CDR3 regions were amplified from genomic DNA using the immunoSEQ Assay, a bias-controlled multiplex PCR. In the original analysis: Nucleated cell counts per sample were estimated from amplification of reference gene primers within the assay. Sequence reads were collapsed and filtered to measure the absolute abundance of every unique TCRbeta CDR3 rearrangement. Productive Simpson clonality was computed per sample as the square root of Simpson's diversity index over productive rearrangements. Held by TCRdb, this immuneACCESS table contains in-frame sequences only and omits some clones. Under half of the omission traces to an unresolved V gene where checked; the cause of the rest is unknown. The V and J calls and clone size come from that table; D and trimming were worked out from the DNA. The sample records 300,000 to 350,000 clones, approximately 88% of which are singletons. The ten largest clones capture about 4.7% of the sample.

This receptor was obtained from a man aged 25 to 45 who had recovered from COVID-19. Sample: PBMCs or T cells enriched from blood (not recorded which).

The nucleotide sequence reads TGTGCCAGCAGTTTGGGACAAGGAGAGACCCAGTACTTC. Its translation is CASSLGQGETQYF. Recombination joined TRBV12-3 or TRBV12-4 with TRBJ2-5, and perhaps TRBD1 as D gene, on 6 matching bases. Including cysteine and phenylalanine, the CDR3 has 13 amino acids. The entry retains the CDR3 DNA only, 39 bases that are in frame from base 1. The V and J ends are trimmed by 3 bases and 4 bases, leaving 9 bases between them.